Presented here are 5 T cell receptor beta chains from one specimen sequenced in a study of shared clonotypes between healthy human individuals. The data were produced by immunoSEQ multiplex PCR, yet TCRdb's version contains in-frame clones alone and is incomplete. The table has 470,000 or so clones, approximately 82% seen once. Sequenced sample: PBMCs. These receptors all come from a middle-aged woman in good health. Some clones in this sample may be carry-over from other donors' samples.

This clone was observed a handful of times. The chain uses TRBV29-1 and TRBJ1-1; 8 bases match TRBD1. Unmatched junction bases numbered 5, after V lost 7 bases and J lost 1 base. The CDR3 has 13 amino acids. Germline loops: CDR1 SQVTM, CDR2 ANQGSEA. The CDR3 sequence: CSGDRGTNTEAFF. CDR3 sequence (DNA): TGCAGCGGTGACAGGGGCACGAACACTGAAGCTTTCTTT.

The V and J genes are TRBV5-1 and TRBJ2-3, with D possibly TRBD2 on 7 matching bases. V was trimmed by 4 bases and J by 4 bases, leaving 13 bases between them. The CDR3 spans 14 residues. Germline V gene sequence: CDR1 SGHRS, CDR2 YFSETQ. The CDR3 nucleotides read TGCGCCAGCAGCCCCCCGGGGGGCGCAGATACGCAGTATTTT. It translates to CASSPPGGADTQYF. Supplemented by reference TRBV5-1 and TRBJ2-3, the full variable domain reads KAGVTQTPRYLIKTRGQQVTLSCSPISGHRSVSWYQQTPGQGLQFLFEYFSETQRNKGNFPGRFSGRQFSNSRSEMNVSTLELGDSALYLCASSPPGGADTQYFGPGTRLTVL.

This chain joins TRBV7-2 and TRBJ2-1; D is unclear. CDR1 is SGHTA and CDR2 is FQGNSA in the germline V gene. The length of the CDR3 is 16 residues. Between the trimmed V and J ends, which lost 2 bases and 0 bases, there was a span of 11 bases. The CDR3 coding sequence is TGTGCCAGCAGCTTAAACGGACCGAGCTCCTACAATGAGCAGTTCTTC. This encodes CASSLNGPSSYNEQFF.

This clone has a handful of counts. The V call is TRBV7-6, the J call TRBJ2-1; D is uncertain. The germline CDR1 and CDR2 sequences are SGHVS and FNYEAQ. The CDR3 is 12 amino acids. Trimming removed 1 base from V and 6 bases from J, with 4 bases in between. The CDR3 bases are TGTGCCAGCAGCTTAGGAGTCAATGAGCAGTTCTTC. Encoded protein: CASSLGVNEQFF.

The V gene is TRBV5-1, the J gene TRBJ2-3; 10 bases align to TRBD1. V trimming: 4 bases; J trimming: 7 bases; junction bases outside the gene matches: 6. Germline V CDR1 and CDR2: SGHRS, YFSETQ. The CDR3 spans 14 residues. The CDR3: CASSPGTGANTQYF. Written as DNA, the CDR3 is TGCGCCAGCAGCCCCGGGACAGGGGCGAATACGCAGTATTTT. Full variable domain (outside the CDR3, taken from reference TRBV5-1 and TRBJ2-3): KAGVTQTPRYLIKTRGQQVTLSCSPISGHRSVSWYQQTPGQGLQFLFEYFSETQRNKGNFPGRFSGRQFSNSRSEMNVSTLELGDSALYLCASSPGTGANTQYFGPGTRLTVL.